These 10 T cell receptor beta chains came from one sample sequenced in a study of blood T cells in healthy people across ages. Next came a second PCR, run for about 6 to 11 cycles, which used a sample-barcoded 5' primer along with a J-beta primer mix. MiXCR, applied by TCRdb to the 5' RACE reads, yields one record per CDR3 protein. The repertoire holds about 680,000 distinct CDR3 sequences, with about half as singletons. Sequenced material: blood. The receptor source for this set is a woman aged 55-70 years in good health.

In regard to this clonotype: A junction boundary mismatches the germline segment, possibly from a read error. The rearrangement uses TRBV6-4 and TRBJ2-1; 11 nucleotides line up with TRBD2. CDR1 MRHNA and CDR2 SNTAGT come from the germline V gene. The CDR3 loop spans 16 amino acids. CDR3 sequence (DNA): TGTACCAGCAGTGACTCTAGCGGGAGGAATCCCGGGATGCAGTTCTTC. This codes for CTSSDSSGRNPGMQFF.

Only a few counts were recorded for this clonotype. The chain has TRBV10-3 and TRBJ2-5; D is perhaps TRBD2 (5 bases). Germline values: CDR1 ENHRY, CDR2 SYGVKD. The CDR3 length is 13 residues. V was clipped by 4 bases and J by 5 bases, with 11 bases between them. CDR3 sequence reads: CAISGSSGETQYF. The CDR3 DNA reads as TGTGCCATCAGTGGATCTTCGGGGGAGACCCAGTACTTC.

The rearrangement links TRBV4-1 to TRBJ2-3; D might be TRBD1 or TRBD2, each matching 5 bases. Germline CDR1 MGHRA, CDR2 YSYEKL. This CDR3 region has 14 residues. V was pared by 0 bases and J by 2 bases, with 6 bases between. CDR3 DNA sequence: TGCGCCAGCAGCCAAGAAGGGACCACAGATACGCAGTATTTT. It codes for CASSQEGTTDTQYF.

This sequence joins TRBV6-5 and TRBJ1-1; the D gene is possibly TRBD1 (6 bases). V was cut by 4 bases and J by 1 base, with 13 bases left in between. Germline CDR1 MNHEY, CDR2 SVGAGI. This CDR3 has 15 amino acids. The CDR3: CASSSGARGNTEAFF. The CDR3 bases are TGTGCCAGCAGTTCGGGGGCTCGCGGGAACACTGAAGCTTTCTTT.

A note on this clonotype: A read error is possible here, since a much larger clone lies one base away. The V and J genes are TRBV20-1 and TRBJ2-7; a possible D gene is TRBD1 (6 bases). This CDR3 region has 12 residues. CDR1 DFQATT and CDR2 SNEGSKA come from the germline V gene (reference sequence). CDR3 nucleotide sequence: TGCAATGCTCCCCGGACAGACTACGAGCAGTACTTC. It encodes CNAPRTDYEQYF.

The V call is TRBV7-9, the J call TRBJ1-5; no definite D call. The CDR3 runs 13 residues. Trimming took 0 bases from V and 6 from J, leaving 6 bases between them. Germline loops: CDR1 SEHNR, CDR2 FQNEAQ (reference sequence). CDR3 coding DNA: TGTGCCAGCAGCTTAGCCCCGGGTCAGCCCCAGCATTTT. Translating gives CASSLAPGQPQHF.

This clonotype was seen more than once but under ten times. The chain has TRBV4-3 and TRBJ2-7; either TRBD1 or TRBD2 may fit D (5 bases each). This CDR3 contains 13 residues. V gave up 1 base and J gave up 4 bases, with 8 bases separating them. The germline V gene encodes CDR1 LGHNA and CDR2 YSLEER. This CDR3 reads CASSQGDHYEQYF. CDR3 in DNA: TGCGCCAGCAGCCAAGGGGACCATTACGAGCAGTACTTC.

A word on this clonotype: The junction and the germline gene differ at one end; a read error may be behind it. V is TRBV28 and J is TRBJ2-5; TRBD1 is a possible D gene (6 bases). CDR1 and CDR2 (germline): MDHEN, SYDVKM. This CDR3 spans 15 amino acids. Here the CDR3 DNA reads TGCGCCAGCAGTTTCGAGACAGGACGGGAAGAGACCCAGTACTTC. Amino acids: CASSFETGREETQYF. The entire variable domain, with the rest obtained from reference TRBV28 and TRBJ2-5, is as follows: DVKVTQSSRYLVKRTGEKVFLECVQDMDHENMFWYRQDPGLGLRLIYFSYDVKMKEKGDIPEGYSVSREKKERFSLILESASTNQTSMYLCASSFETGREETQYFGPGTRLLVL.

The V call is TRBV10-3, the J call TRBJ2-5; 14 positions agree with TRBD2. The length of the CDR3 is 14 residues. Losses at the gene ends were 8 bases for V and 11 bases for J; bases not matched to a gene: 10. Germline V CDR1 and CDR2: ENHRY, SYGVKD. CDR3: CAIGGTSGSYEQYF. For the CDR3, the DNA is TGTGCCATCGGCGGGACTAGCGGGAGTTATGAGCAGTACTTC.

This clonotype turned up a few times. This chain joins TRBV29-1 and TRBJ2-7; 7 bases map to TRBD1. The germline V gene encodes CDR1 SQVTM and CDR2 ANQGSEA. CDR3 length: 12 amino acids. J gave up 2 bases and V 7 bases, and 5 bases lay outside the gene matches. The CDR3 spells CSAGTEPYEQYF. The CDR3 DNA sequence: TGCAGCGCAGGGACAGAGCCCTACGAGCAGTACTTC.